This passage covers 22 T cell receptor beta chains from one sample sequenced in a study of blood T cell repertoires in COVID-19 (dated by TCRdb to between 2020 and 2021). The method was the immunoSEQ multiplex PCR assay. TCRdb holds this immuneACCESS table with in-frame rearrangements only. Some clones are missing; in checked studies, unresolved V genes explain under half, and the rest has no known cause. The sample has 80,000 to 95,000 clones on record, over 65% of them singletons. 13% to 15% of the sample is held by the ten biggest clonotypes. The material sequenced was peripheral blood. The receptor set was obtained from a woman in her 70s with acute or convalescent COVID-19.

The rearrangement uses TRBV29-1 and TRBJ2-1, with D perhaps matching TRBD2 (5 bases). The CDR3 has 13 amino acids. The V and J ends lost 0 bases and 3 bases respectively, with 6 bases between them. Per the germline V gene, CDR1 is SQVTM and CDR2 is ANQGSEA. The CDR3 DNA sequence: TGCAGCGTTGAAGACGCGGGCTACAATGAGCAGTTCTTC. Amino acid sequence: CSVEDAGYNEQFF.

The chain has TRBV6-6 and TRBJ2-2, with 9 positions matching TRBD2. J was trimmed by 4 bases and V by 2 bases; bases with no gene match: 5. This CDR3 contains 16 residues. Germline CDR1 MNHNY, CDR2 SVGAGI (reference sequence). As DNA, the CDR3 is TGTGCCAGCAGTTACCGGACTAGCGCGGCCACCGGGGAGCTGTTTTTT. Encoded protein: CASSYRTSAATGELFF.

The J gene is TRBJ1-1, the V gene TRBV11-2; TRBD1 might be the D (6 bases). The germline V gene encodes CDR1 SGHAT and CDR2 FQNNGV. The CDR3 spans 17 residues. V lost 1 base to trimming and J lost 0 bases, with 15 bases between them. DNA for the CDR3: TGTGCCAGCAGCTTAGTAGGGGGACCGAAATTGAACACTGAAGCTTTCTTT. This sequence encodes CASSLVGGPKLNTEAFF.

For the CDR3, the DNA is TGTGCCAGCAGCCAAGGACAGGGTAATACGCAGTATTTT. Translation: CASSQGQGNTQYF. The genes are TRBV3-1 (or the pseudogene TRBV3-2) and TRBJ2-3, with 7 bases that match TRBD1. V was pared by 1 base and J by 7 bases, with 2 bases of the junction left unmatched. Per germline, CDR1 LGHDT and CDR2 YNNKEL (reference sequence). The CDR3 spans 13 residues.

This CDR3 reads CASSLDQGGQETQYF. CDR3 sequence (DNA): TGTGCCAGCAGCTTAGATCAGGGGGGCCAAGAGACCCAGTACTTC. The chain joins TRBV7-2 to TRBJ2-5, with a possible D match to TRBD1 (7 bases). There are 15 residues in the CDR3. The germline CDR1 and CDR2 sequences are SGHTA and FQGNSA. Trimming removed 1 base from V and 1 base from J, with 10 bases in between.

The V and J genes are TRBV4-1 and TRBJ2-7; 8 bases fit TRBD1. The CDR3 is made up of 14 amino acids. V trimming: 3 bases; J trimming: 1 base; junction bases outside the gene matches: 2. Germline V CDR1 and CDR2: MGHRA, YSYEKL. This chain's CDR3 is CASSHRQGSYEQYV. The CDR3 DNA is TGCGCCAGCAGCCACAGACAGGGGTCCTACGAGCAGTACGTC.

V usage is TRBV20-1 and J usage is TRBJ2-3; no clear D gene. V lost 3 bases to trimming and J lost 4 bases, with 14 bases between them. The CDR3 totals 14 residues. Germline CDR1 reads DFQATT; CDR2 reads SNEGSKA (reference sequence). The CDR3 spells CSASPGSIADTQYF. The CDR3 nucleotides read TGCAGTGCTAGTCCCGGGTCGATCGCAGATACGCAGTATTTT.

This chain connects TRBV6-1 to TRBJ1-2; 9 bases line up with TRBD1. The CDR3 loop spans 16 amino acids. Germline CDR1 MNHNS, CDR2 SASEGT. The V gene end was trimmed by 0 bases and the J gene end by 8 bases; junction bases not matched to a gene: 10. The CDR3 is CASSEAPGQGQEGYTF. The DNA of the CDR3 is TGTGCCAGCAGTGAAGCGCCGGGACAGGGACAAGAAGGCTACACCTTC.

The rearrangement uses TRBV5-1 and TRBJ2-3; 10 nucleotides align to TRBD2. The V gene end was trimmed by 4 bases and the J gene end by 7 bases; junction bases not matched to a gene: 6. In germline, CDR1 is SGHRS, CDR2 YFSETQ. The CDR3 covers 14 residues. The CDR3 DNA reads TGCGCCAGCAGCGGAGCGGGAGGGTTGAATACGCAGTATTTT. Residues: CASSGAGGLNTQYF.

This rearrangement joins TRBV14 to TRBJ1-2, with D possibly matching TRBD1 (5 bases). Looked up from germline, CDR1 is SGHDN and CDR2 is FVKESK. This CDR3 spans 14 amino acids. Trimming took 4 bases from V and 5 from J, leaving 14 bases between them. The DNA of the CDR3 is TGTGCCAGCAGCCCGACGACAGAACCTTATGGCTACACCTTC. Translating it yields CASSPTTEPYGYTF.

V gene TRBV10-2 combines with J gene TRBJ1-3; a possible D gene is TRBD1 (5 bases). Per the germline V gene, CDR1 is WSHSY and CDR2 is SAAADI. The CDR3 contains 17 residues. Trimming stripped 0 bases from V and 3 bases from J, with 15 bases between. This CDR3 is CASSESDRGWLGNTIYF. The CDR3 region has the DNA TGCGCCAGCAGTGAGTCGGATAGGGGCTGGCTTGGAAACACCATATATTTT.

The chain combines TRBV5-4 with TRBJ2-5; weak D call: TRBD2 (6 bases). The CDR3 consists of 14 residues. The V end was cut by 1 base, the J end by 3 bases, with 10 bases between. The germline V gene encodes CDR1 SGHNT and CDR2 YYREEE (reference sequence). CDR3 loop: CASSLPTGEETQYF. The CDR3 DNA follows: TGTGCCAGCAGCTTGCCTACGGGGGAAGAGACCCAGTACTTC.

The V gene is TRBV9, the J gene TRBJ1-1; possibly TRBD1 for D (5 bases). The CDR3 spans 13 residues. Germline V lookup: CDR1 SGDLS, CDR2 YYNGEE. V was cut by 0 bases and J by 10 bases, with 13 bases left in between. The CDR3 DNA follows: TGTGCCAGCAGCGTAGCCAGGGCGGGGGGAGCTTTCTTT. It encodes CASSVARAGGAFF. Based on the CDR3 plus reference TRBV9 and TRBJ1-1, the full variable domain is DSGVTQTPKHLITATGQRVTLRCSPRSGDLSVYWYQQSLDQGLQFLIQYYNGEERAKGNILERFSAQQFPDLHSELNLSSLELGDSALYFCASSVARAGGAFFGQGTRLTVV.

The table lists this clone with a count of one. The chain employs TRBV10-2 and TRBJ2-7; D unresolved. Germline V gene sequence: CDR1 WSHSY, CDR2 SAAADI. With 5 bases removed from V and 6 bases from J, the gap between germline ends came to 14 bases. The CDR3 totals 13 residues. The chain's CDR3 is CASSLQESFEQYV. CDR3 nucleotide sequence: TGCGCCAGCAGTTTGCAGGAAAGCTTCGAGCAGTACGTC.

CDR3 sequence reads: CASSRELGQETQYF. For the CDR3, the DNA is TGTGCCAGCAGCCGGGAACTAGGGCAAGAGACCCAGTACTTC. The J gene is TRBJ2-5, the V gene TRBV11-1, with a possible D match to TRBD2 (5 bases). Looked up from germline, CDR1 is SGHAT and CDR2 is FQDESV (reference sequence). Trimming removed 5 bases at V and 2 bases at J, with 12 bases between. The CDR3 loop spans 14 amino acids.

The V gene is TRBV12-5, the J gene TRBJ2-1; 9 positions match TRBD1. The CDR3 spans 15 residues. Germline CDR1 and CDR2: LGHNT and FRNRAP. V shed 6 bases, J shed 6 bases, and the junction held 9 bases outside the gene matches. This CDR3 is CASGPGQGNGNEQFF. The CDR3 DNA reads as TGTGCTAGTGGCCCGGGACAGGGAAACGGCAATGAGCAGTTCTTC.

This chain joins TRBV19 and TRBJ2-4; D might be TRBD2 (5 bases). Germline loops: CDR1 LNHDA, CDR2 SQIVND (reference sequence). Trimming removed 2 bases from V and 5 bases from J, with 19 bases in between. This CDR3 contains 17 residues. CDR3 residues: CASSISAAGPVQNIQYF. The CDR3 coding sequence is TGTGCCAGTAGTATAAGTGCGGCGGGCCCCGTTCAAAACATTCAGTACTTC. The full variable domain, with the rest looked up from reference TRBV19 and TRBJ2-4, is DGGITQSPKYLFRKEGQNVTLSCEQNLNHDAMYWYRQDPGQGLRLIYYSQIVNDFQKGDIAEGYSVSREKKESFPLTVTSAQKNPTAFYLCASSISAAGPVQNIQYFGAGTRLSVL.

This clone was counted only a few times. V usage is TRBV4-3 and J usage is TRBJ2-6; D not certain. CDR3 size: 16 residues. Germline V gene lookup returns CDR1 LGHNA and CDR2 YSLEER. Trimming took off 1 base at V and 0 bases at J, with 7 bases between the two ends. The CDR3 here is CASSQGPSSGANVLTF. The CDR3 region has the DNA TGCGCCAGCAGCCAAGGTCCCAGCTCTGGGGCCAACGTCCTGACTTTC.

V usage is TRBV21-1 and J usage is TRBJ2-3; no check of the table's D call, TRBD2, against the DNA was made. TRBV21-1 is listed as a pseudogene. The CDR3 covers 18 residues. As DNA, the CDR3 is TGTGCCAGCAGCAAAGAGGTTTCTAGCGGCTCTAGCACAGATACGCAGTATTTT. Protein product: CASSKEVSSGSSTDTQYF.

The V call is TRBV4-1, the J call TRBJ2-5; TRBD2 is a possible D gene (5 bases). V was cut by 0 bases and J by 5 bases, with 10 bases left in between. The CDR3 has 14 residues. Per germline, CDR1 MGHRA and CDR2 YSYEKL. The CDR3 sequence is CASSQEPSLETQYF. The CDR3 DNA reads TGCGCCAGCAGCCAAGAACCTAGCTTGGAGACCCAGTACTTC.

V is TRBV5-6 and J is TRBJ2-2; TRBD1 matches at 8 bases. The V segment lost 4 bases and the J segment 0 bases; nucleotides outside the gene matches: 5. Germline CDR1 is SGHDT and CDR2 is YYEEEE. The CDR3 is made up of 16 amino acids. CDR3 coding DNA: TGTGCCAGCAGCAGGTCAGGGGGCCCGAACACCGGGGAGCTGTTTTTT. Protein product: CASSRSGGPNTGELFF.

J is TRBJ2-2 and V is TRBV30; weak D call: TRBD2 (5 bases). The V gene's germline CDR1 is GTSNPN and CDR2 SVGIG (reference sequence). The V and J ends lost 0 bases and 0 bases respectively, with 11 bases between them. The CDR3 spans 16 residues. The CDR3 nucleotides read TGTGCCTGGAGTGTAATGAGGGAACCGAACACCGGGGAGCTGTTTTTT. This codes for CAWSVMREPNTGELFF.